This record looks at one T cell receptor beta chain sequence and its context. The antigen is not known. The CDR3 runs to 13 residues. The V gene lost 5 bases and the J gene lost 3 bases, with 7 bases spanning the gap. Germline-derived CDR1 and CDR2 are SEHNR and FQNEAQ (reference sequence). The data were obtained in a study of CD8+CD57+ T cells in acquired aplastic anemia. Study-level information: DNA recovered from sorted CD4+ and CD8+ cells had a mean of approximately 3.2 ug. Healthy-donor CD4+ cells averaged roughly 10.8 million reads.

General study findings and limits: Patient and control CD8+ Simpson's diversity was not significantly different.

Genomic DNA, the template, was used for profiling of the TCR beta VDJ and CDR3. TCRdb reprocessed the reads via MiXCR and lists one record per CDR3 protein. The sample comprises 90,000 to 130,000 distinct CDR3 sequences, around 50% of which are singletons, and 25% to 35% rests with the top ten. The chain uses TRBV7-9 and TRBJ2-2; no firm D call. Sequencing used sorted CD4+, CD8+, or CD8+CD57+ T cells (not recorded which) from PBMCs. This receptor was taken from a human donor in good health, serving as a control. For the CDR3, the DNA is TGTGCCAGCAGCCAAGATTACACCGGGGAGCTGTTTTTT. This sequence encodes CASSQDYTGELFF. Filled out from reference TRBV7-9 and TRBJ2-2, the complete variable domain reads DTGVSQNPRHKITKRGQNVTFRCDPISEHNRLYWYRQTLGQGPEFLTYFQNEAQLEKSRLLSDRFSAERPKGSFSTLEIQRTEQGDSAMYLCASSQDYTGELFFGEGSRLTVL.